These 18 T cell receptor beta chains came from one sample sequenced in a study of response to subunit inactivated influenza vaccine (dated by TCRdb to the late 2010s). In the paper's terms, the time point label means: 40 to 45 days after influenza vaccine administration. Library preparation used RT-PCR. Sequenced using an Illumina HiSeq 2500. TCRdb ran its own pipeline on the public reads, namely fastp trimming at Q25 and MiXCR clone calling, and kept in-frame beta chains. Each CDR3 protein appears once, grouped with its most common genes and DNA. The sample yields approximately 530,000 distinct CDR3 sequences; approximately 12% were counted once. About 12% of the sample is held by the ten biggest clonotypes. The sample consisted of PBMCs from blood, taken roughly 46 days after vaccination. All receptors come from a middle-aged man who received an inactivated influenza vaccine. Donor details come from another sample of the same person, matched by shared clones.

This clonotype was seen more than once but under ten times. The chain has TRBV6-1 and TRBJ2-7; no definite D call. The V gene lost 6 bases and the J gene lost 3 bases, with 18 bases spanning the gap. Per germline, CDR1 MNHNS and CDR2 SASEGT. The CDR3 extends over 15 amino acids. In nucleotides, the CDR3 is TGTGCCAGCAGGCGACACGGAGCATTAAGCTACGAGCAGTACTTC. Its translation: CASRRHGALSYEQYF.

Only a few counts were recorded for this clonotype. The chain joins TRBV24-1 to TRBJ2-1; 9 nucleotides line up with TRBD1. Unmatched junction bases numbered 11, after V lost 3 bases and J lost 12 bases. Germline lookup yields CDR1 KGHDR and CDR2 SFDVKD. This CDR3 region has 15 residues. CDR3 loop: CATSDRTGAYVGQFF. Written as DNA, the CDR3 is TGTGCCACCAGTGATCGGACAGGGGCCTACGTGGGGCAGTTCTTC.

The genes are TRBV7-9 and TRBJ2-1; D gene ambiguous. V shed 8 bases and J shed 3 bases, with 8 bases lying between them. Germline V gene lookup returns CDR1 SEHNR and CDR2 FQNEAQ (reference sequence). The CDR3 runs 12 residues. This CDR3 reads CASAELYNEQFF. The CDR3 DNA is TGTGCCAGCGCAGAGCTCTACAATGAGCAGTTCTTC.

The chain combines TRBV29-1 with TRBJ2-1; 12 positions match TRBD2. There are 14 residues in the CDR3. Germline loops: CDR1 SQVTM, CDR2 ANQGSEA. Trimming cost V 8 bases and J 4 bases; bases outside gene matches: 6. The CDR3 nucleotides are TGCAGCTCTAGCGGGGGGGCCTTATACAATGAGCAGTTCTTC. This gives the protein CSSSGGALYNEQFF.

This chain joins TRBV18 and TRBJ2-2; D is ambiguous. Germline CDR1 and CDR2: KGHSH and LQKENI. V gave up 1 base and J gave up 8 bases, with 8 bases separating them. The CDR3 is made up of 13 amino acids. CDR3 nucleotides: TGTGCCAGCTCACCACAGGTGACGGGGGAGCTGTTTTTT. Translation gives CASSPQVTGELFF.

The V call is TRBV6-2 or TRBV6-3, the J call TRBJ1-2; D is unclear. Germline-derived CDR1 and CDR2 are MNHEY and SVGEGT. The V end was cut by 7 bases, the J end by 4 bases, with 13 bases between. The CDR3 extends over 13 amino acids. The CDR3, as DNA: TGTGCCAGCAAGCTTTCGGGGAGCTATGGCTACACCTTC. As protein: CASKLSGSYGYTF.

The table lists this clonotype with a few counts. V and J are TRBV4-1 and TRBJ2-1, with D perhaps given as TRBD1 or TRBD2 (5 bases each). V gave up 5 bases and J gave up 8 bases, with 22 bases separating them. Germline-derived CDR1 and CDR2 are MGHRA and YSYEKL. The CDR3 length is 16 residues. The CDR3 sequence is CASSNKYGTIGDEQFF. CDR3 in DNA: TGCGCCAGCAGCAACAAATACGGGACGATTGGGGATGAGCAGTTCTTC.

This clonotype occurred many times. In nucleotides, the CDR3 is TGTGCCAGCAGTTTAAGGTCAGGGCTATGGGAGACCCAGTACTTC. Translation gives CASSLRSGLWETQYF. The genes are TRBV12-3 or TRBV12-4 and TRBJ2-5, with D possibly TRBD1 on 5 matching bases. V was clipped by 2 bases and J by 5 bases, with 15 bases between them. The CDR3 is 15 residues long.

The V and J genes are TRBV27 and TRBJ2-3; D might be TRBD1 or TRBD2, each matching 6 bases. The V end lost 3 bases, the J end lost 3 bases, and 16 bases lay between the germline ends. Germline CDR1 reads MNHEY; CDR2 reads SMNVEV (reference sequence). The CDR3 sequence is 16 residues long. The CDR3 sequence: CASSFLGGLQTDTQYF. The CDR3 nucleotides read TGTGCCAGCAGTTTCTTGGGGGGCCTACAAACAGATACGCAGTATTTT.

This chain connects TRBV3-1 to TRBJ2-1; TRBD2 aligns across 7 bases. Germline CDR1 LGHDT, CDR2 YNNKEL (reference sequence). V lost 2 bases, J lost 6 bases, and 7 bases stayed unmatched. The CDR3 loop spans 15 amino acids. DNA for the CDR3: TGTGCCAGCAGCCAAAGGGCCAGCGGGACCAATGAGCAGTTCTTC. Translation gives CASSQRASGTNEQFF.

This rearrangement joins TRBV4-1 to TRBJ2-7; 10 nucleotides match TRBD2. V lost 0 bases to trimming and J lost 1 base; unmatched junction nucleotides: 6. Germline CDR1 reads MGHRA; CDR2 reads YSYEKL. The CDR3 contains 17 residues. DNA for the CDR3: TGCGCCAGCAGCCAAGATTGGACTAGCGGTATTTCCTACGAGCAGTACTTC. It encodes CASSQDWTSGISYEQYF.

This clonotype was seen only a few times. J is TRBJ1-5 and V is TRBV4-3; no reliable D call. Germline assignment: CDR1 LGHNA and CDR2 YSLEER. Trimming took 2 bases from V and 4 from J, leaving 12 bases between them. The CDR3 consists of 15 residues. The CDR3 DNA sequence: TGCGCCAGCAGCCAATATAGGGAGGGAAATCAGCCCCAGCATTTT. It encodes CASSQYREGNQPQHF.

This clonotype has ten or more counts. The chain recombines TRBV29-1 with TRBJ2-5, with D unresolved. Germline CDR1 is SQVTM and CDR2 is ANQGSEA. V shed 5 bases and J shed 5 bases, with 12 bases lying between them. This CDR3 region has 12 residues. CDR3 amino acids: CSVRSSSETQYF. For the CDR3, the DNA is TGCAGCGTTAGGTCGAGTTCTGAGACCCAGTACTTC.

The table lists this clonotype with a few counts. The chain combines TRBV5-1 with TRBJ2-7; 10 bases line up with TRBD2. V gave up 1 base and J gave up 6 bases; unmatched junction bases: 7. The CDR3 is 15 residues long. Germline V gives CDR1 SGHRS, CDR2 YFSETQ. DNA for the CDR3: TGCGCCAGCAGCTTGTTCCAGCGGGAGGGCCTCGAGCAGTACTTC. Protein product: CASSLFQREGLEQYF.

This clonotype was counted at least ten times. CDR3 region: CASSLGQDSSYEQYF. The CDR3 DNA follows: TGTGCCAGCAGCCTAGGCCAGGACTCGTCCTACGAGCAGTACTTC. The chain has TRBV9 and TRBJ2-7, with a possible D match to TRBD2 (5 bases). This CDR3 is built from 15 residues. The germline V and J ends were trimmed by 4 bases and 1 base, with 15 bases remaining between them. The V gene's germline CDR1 is SGDLS and CDR2 YYNGEE. Complete variable domain (other parts from reference TRBV9 and TRBJ2-7): DSGVTQTPKHLITATGQRVTLRCSPRSGDLSVYWYQQSLDQGLQFLIQYYNGEERAKGNILERFSAQQFPDLHSELNLSSLELGDSALYFCASSLGQDSSYEQYFGPGTRLTVT.

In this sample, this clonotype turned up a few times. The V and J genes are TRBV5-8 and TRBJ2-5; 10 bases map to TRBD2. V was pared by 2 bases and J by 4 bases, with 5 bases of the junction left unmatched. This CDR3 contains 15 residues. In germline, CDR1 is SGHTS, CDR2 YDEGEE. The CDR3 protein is CASSFGLAGAETQYF. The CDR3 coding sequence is TGTGCCAGCAGCTTCGGTCTAGCGGGAGCAGAGACCCAGTACTTC.

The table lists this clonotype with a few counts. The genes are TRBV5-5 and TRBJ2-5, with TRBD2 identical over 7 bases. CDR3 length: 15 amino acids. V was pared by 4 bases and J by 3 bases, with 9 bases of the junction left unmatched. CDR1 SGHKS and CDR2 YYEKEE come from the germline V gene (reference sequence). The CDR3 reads CASSPGTIDKETQYF. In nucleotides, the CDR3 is TGTGCCAGCAGCCCCGGGACTATAGATAAAGAGACCCAGTACTTC.

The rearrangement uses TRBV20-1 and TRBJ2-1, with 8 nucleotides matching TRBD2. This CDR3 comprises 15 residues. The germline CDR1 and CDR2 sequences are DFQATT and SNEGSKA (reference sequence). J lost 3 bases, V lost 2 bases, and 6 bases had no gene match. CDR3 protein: CSARSGTRVYNEQFF. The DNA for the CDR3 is TGCAGTGCTAGATCCGGGACTAGAGTCTACAATGAGCAGTTCTTC.